This T cell receptor beta chain stems from a study of blood T cell repertoires in COVID-19. Looking at the study overall: Samples of COVID-19 (acute and convalescent) were obtained from the United States, Italy and Spain. PBMCs, B-cell-depleted T cells, or T cells were the source of the cDNA or gDNA that made up the material.

The CDR3 runs to 17 residues. Germline V gene sequence: CDR1 KGHSH, CDR2 LQKENI. With V trimmed by 1 base and J by 2 bases, 6 bases remained unmatched. Authors' data handling: For nucleated cells, counts were estimated from reference gene primer amplification. Libraries were prepared by immunoSEQ multiplex PCR; TCRdb keeps only in-frame clonotypes and omits some of them. The DNA was the basis for D and trimming; V, J and clone size are from that table. The sample holds 40,000 or so clones, 60% to 80% seen once. Material for sequencing was peripheral blood. This rearrangement joins TRBV18 to TRBJ2-1, with TRBD1 matching over 9 bases. The TCR was taken from a woman in her seventies with acute or convalescent COVID-19. The CDR3 protein is CASSPLAGQGTYNEQFF. CDR3 bases: TGTGCCAGCTCACCACTCGCTGGACAGGGGACCTACAATGAGCAGTTCTTC.